This TCR beta chain was found in a study of regulatory T cells in long-lasting Graves disease. The germline V gene encodes CDR1 MNHEY and CDR2 SMNVEV (reference sequence). The CDR3 sequence is 16 residues long. J lost 9 bases, V lost 5 bases, and 8 bases had no gene match. Construction of the TCR beta libraries employed iRepertoire HTBI primers in conjunction with Arm-PCR of CDR3 regions. TCRdb used MiXCR to reprocess the multiplex PCR reads, holding one entry per CDR3 protein. The sample includes about 430,000 distinct CDR3 sequences, about 15% of them seen just once. This clonotype has ten or more counts. As for time point: newly diagnosed GD, antithyroid drugs for less than 3 months. The TCR library was made from RNA that had been extracted from PBMCs in TRIzol. In addition, the sample was reused for a study of T cells in Graves' hyperthyroidism and ophthalmopathy. That report adds: Carried out on the TCR CDR3, a first-round RT-PCR used the HTBI primer set. The model foresaw ophthalmopathy a median around 6.4 months prior to onset.

The chain uses TRBV27 and TRBJ1-6; the match to TRBD1 covers 12 bases. This clonotype originated in a woman in her 40s with Graves disease. The source was peripheral blood mononuclear cells (PBMCs), collected at new diagnosis, from a patient treated with antithyroid drugs. The CDR3 region is CASSRTGTGGGSPLHF. The DNA for the CDR3 is TGTGCCAGCAGTAGGACCGGGACAGGGGGCGGTTCACCCCTCCACTTT.